One and the same sample provided the 22 T cell receptor beta chains below, sequenced in a study of OX40 agonist ivuxolimab in advanced cancers. Repertoires were generated with immunoSEQ multiplex PCR, while TCRdb's copy carries only in-frame clones and drops some. The table lists about 23,000 clones, more than 80% of them singletons. Sequences were derived from CD4+ or CD8+ T cells sorted from blood, sampled in a trial of the OX40 agonist ivuxolimab. Every receptor here comes from an adult with an advanced solid tumor such as melanoma, head and neck, liver or kidney cancer.

The chain links TRBV28 to TRBJ2-3, with 9 positions matching TRBD1. Germline CDR1 is MDHEN and CDR2 is SYDVKM. V lost 7 bases, J lost 6 bases, and 20 bases stayed unmatched. This CDR3 has 18 amino acids. The DNA for the CDR3 is TGTGCCAGCACTACGAGAGCACTAAGACAGGGGGGAGGGGATACGCAGTATTTT. It yields the protein CASTTRALRQGGGDTQYF.

This clone was counted once. This chain links TRBV30 with TRBJ2-7; 7 bases align to TRBD2. Germline loops: CDR1 GTSNPN, CDR2 SVGIG (reference sequence). V was clipped by 0 bases and J by 3 bases; unmatched bases: 8. The CDR3 is made up of 15 amino acids. CDR3 coding DNA: TGTGCCTGGAGTGTACTGGGGGGGTCCGGCTACGAGCAGTACTTC. It translates to CAWSVLGGSGYEQYF.

This rearrangement joins TRBV7-3 to TRBJ2-1; 7 bases line up with TRBD1. Unmatched junction bases numbered 1, after V lost 4 bases and J lost 4 bases. CDR1 is SGHTA and CDR2 is FQGTGA in the germline V gene. CDR3 length: 13 residues. The CDR3, as DNA: TGTGCCAGCAGCTCGGGACAGTACAATGAGCAGTTCTTC. The encoded protein is CASSSGQYNEQFF.

CDR3 protein: CASSPFGDTQYF. As DNA, the CDR3 is TGTGCCAGCAGCCCCTTCGGAGATACGCAGTATTTT. V and J are TRBV7-2 and TRBJ2-3; D uncertain. The CDR3 is made up of 12 amino acids. V shed 5 bases and J shed 5 bases, with 8 bases lying between them. The germline V gene encodes CDR1 SGHTA and CDR2 FQGNSA.

This clone was seen just once. The V call is TRBV9, the J call TRBJ1-2; perhaps TRBD1 as D (6 bases). The CDR3 totals 15 residues. The V gene's germline CDR1 is SGDLS and CDR2 YYNGEE. Trimming pared 3 bases from V and 6 bases from J, leaving 18 bases between. In nucleotides, the CDR3 is TGTGCCAGCAGCGCAGACCTGGGACAAGCCGATGGCTACACCTTC. Amino acids: CASSADLGQADGYTF.

The rearrangement joins TRBV5-1 to TRBJ2-2, with 7 bases that match TRBD1. The CDR3 is 14 residues long. CDR1 is SGHRS and CDR2 is YFSETQ in the germline V gene. J was trimmed by 6 bases and V by 7 bases; bases with no gene match: 9. CDR3: CASGWTGGAGELFF. As DNA, the CDR3 is TGCGCCAGCGGATGGACAGGTGGGGCCGGGGAGCTGTTTTTT.

The chain carries TRBV19 and TRBJ1-1; D remains ambiguous. CDR3 length equals 11 residues. The ends were cut back, 3 bases at V and 6 bases at J, with 5 bases in the middle. The germline CDR1 and CDR2 sequences are LNHDA and SQIVND (reference sequence). In DNA form, the CDR3 reads TGTGCCAGTAGTATGGGTGCTGAAGCTTTCTTT. Translated, it gives CASSMGAEAFF.

This clone turned up a few times. The J gene is TRBJ1-5, the V gene TRBV4-1; D might be TRBD1 (5 bases). CDR3 length: 15 amino acids. Trimming cost V 4 bases and J 5 bases, with 15 bases left between them. Germline V gene sequence: CDR1 MGHRA, CDR2 YSYEKL. This CDR3 is CASSRTSGRDQPQHF. CDR3 sequence (DNA): TGCGCCAGCAGCCGTACCTCAGGGAGGGATCAGCCCCAGCATTTT.

The chain couples TRBV27 to TRBJ2-7; the D gene is possibly TRBD2 (5 bases). Trimming left V 7 bases short and J 6 bases short, with 13 bases between. Germline-derived CDR1 and CDR2 are MNHEY and SMNVEV (reference sequence). The CDR3 has 12 residues. CDR3: CASTYRGGEQYF. CDR3 coding DNA: TGTGCCAGCACCTACCGTGGAGGCGAGCAGTACTTC.

This chain links TRBV4-3 with TRBJ1-5; the D gene is possibly TRBD1 (5 bases). V lost 0 bases and J 2 bases, leaving 14 bases between the germline ends. The CDR3 runs 17 residues. Germline V lookup: CDR1 LGHNA, CDR2 YSLEER. This CDR3 is CASSQDYSQGGNQPQHF. CDR3 nucleotides: TGCGCCAGCAGCCAAGATTATAGCCAGGGTGGCAATCAGCCCCAGCATTTT.

Relative to its sample, this clone is medium-sized. The genes are TRBV7-9 and TRBJ2-2; TRBD1 matches 8 bases. V was clipped by 6 bases and J by 5 bases; unmatched bases: 5. The CDR3 contains 14 residues. CDR1 is SEHNR and CDR2 is FQNEAQ in the germline V gene (reference sequence). As DNA, the CDR3 is TGTGCCAGCAGAGCCCGACAGGGGACCGGGGAGCTGTTTTTT. This sequence encodes CASRARQGTGELFF.

This clone has a single count. The CDR3 sequence is CARSRPKGAQGYTF. The DNA for the CDR3 is TGTGCCAGAAGCCGCCCAAAGGGGGCGCAAGGCTACACCTTC. The rearrangement uses TRBV5-3 and TRBJ1-2; 7 nucleotides align to TRBD1. TRBV5-3 is placed among ORFs of uncertain function. V lost 4 bases to trimming and J lost 8 bases; unmatched junction nucleotides: 11. This CDR3 has 14 amino acids.

This sequence joins TRBV7-3 and TRBJ2-1; possible D gene TRBD2, 6 bases. There are 17 residues in the CDR3. Germline CDR1 SGHTA, CDR2 FQGTGA. V lost 0 bases and J 0 bases, leaving 12 bases between the germline ends. The CDR3: CASSLTSGSSSYNEQFF. The CDR3 bases are TGTGCCAGCAGCTTAACCAGCGGGTCCAGCTCCTACAATGAGCAGTTCTTC. The full variable domain, rest sourced from reference TRBV7-3 and TRBJ2-1, is GAGVSQTPSNKVTEKGKYVELRCDPISGHTALYWYRQSLGQGPEFLIYFQGTGAADDSGLPNDRFFAVRPEGSVSTLKIQRTERGDSAVYLCASSLTSGSSSYNEQFFGPGTRLTVL.

About this clone itself: Other DNA sequences in this sample translate to the same CDR3. The rearrangement joins TRBV27 to TRBJ2-1; 8 bases fit TRBD2. The germline CDR1 and CDR2 sequences are MNHEY and SMNVEV (reference sequence). The CDR3 consists of 12 residues. V lost 8 bases and J lost 4; bases outside the gene matches: 1. The chain's CDR3 is CASRGGYNEQFF. For the CDR3, the DNA is TGTGCCAGCCGGGGGGGGTACAATGAGCAGTTCTTC.

The J gene is TRBJ2-3, the V gene TRBV11-2; 8 nucleotides match TRBD1. The junction had 7 bases not matched to a gene; V was cut back by 4 bases and J by 4 bases. The CDR3 is made up of 15 amino acids. CDR1 is SGHAT, CDR2 FQNNGV, per germline. CDR3: CASSSWTGPPDTQYF. DNA for the CDR3: TGTGCCAGCAGCTCATGGACAGGGCCCCCAGATACGCAGTATTTT.

A single count supports this clone. CDR3 sequence (DNA): TGTGCCAGCCTTACCGGGACAGGGAGTAGGAACTATGGCTACACCTTC. Its protein is CASLTGTGSRNYGYTF. The chain carries TRBV2 and TRBJ1-2; 9 bases map to TRBD1. Germline V gene data show CDR1 as SNHLY and CDR2 as FYNNEI. V lost 8 bases, J lost 2 bases, and 12 bases stayed unmatched. This CDR3 region has 16 residues.

The chain couples TRBV7-6 to TRBJ2-5; TRBD2 agrees at 7 bases. The V gene end was trimmed by 1 base and the J gene end by 0 bases; junction bases not matched to a gene: 2. CDR3 size: 15 residues. The V gene's germline CDR1 is SGHVS and CDR2 FNYEAQ. Here the CDR3 DNA reads TGTGCCAGCAGCTTAGATGCGGGGGACCAAGAGACCCAGTACTTC. It translates to CASSLDAGDQETQYF.

The chain joins TRBV29-1 to TRBJ2-2; TRBD1 matches 7 bases. The V gene's germline CDR1 is SQVTM and CDR2 ANQGSEA. The CDR3 spans 14 residues. V trimming: 7 bases; J trimming: 5 bases; junction bases outside the gene matches: 10. The DNA of the CDR3 is TGCAGCGCTAAAGGGGGCCTCGAGACCGGGGAGCTGTTTTTT. It encodes CSAKGGLETGELFF.

V gene TRBV4-1 combines with J gene TRBJ2-2; D is uncertain. Deletions cut 1 base from V and 7 bases from J, with 1 base between. This CDR3 region has 11 residues. CDR1 is MGHRA and CDR2 is YSYEKL in the germline V gene. DNA of the CDR3: TGCGCCAGCAGCCAAGTCGGGGAGCTGTTTTTT. This codes for CASSQVGELFF.

Here the CDR3 reads CSVAGYNPSDEQFF. CDR3 sequence (DNA): TGCAGCGTAGCGGGGTACAACCCTAGTGATGAGCAGTTCTTC. J is TRBJ2-1 and V is TRBV29-1; 7 bases agree with TRBD2. The V gene's germline CDR1 is SQVTM and CDR2 ANQGSEA. The CDR3 has 14 amino acids. With 6 bases clipped from V and 8 bases from J, the junction kept 13 bases outside the gene matches.

The V and J genes are TRBV15 and TRBJ2-2, with a tentative D call TRBD1 (5 bases). CDR1 and CDR2 (germline): LNHNV, YYDKDF (reference sequence). Deletions cut 6 bases from V and 1 base from J, with 12 bases between. The CDR3 contains 15 residues. As DNA, the CDR3 is TGTGCCACCAGTAACGACAGAGGGAACACCGGGGAGCTGTTTTTT. This translates into CATSNDRGNTGELFF.

The chain couples TRBV15 to TRBJ1-1; D is undetermined. The length of the CDR3 is 15 residues. V shed 0 bases and J shed 0 bases, with 8 bases lying between them. In germline, CDR1 is LNHNV, CDR2 YYDKDF (reference sequence). The DNA for the CDR3 is TGTGCCACCAGCAGAGAGGCACGTATGAACACTGAAGCTTTCTTT. Its protein is CATSREARMNTEAFF.